This T cell receptor beta chain was captured by sequencing in a study of T cell repertoires in cytomegalovirus infection. Turning to the study itself: CMV infection together with matching HLA type was indicated by public TCR beta signatures.

This CDR3 is 13 amino acids long. Germline values: CDR1 LGHDT, CDR2 YNNKEL (reference sequence). J lost 8 bases, V lost 4 bases, and 5 bases had no gene match. One entry per CDR3 protein, called by TCRdb with MiXCR from the reads. The repertoire holds approximately 750,000 distinct CDR3 sequences, with less than 40% as singletons. Points on this clonotype: Its antigen is not known.

Study observations and caveats: What dominated the ex vivo response were HLA-C-restricted CMV-specific TCR beta clonotypes. Public TCR beta family frequency separated CMV-and-HLA carriers, including in an independent cohort.

Sequencing was done on a sample of PBMCs. This TCR derives from a human donor in good health (CMV status not recorded). Some clones in this sample may be carry-over from other donors' samples. This chain connects TRBV3-1 to TRBJ1-2; 9 nucleotides line up with TRBD1. CDR3 sequence: CASSLRTGVGYTF. CDR3 coding DNA: TGTGCCAGCAGCCTTCGGACAGGGGTCGGCTACACCTTC.